This TCR beta chain is drawn from a study of regulatory T cells in long-lasting Graves disease. Study findings and constraints: Newly diagnosed Graves' patients had higher TCR diversity than persistent ones.

This clonotype has at least ten counts. Its antigen is unidentified. The time point here: newly diagnosed GD, antithyroid drugs for less than 3 months. Scientists built the TCR library using RNA that was extracted from PBMCs. CDR3 length equals 15 residues. Trimming pared 5 bases from V and 8 bases from J, leaving 21 bases between. Researchers made TCR beta libraries by using iRepertoire HTBI primers and running Arm-PCR on CDR3 regions. Original processing methods: Identified across the samples were over 50 TRBV segments and 14 TRBJ segments. TCRdb re-called the multiplex PCR reads with MiXCR, one entry per CDR3 protein. TCRdb's processing, not the authors', yielded these V and J calls. This sample carries around 400,000 distinct CDR3 sequences, around 15% of them seen once, and the ten largest clones take about 20%.

The chain has TRBV12-3 or TRBV12-4 and TRBJ1-2, with D tentatively TRBD1 (5 bases). The source material was peripheral blood mononuclear cells (PBMCs), sampled at new diagnosis, from a patient treated with antithyroid drugs. The TCR originated in a female donor with Graves disease. The CDR3, as DNA: TGTGCCAGCAGTCCCGGGGACTACCGGCTCCGGGGCTACACCTTC. It yields the protein CASSPGDYRLRGYTF.